This T cell receptor beta chain was retrieved from a study of CD8 T cells in ankylosing spondylitis. General observations from the study: Apparently characteristic of ankylosing spondylitis blood was a TCR beta motif (roughly eight highly homologous variants).

Note on this clonotype: Its specificity is unknown.

MiXCR was run by TCRdb on the 5' RACE reads, yielding one entry per CDR3 protein. The sample lists 700,000 to 850,000 distinct CDR3 sequences; 12% were seen once. The V gene end was trimmed by 3 bases and the J gene end by 10 bases; junction bases not matched to a gene: 8. The CDR3 spans 14 residues. Germline CDR1 reads LGHNA; CDR2 reads YSLEER. The material sequenced was blood, either unsorted or a sorted T cell fraction (not recorded which). The source is a male donor with ankylosing spondylitis. This chain uses TRBV4-3 with TRBJ1-4; TRBD1 aligns across 7 bases. The CDR3 protein is CASSHRDSVGKLFF. Written as DNA, the CDR3 is TGCGCCAGCAGCCACCGGGACAGCGTGGGAAAACTGTTTTTT.